This T cell receptor beta chain was sequenced during a study of blood T cell repertoires in COVID-19. At the level of the study: Acute and convalescent COVID-19 samples came from the United States, Italy and Spain.

This clone was counted a few times. Produced via immunoSEQ multiplex PCR; TCRdb's table is partial and in-frame only. The sample includes roughly 290,000 clones, around 90% of them seen just once. The germline gives CDR1 SGHRS, CDR2 YFSETQ. The V end was cut by 6 bases, the J end by 7 bases, with 17 bases between. The CDR3 length is 14 residues. This chain links TRBV5-1 with TRBJ1-5; tentative D call: TRBD1 (6 bases). The receptor comes from a woman in her 30s with COVID-19, enrolled during active disease. The sequencing sample was made of peripheral blood. CDR3 in amino acids: CASIHGAGEQPQHF. The CDR3 DNA follows: TGCGCCAGCATCCACGGGGCAGGGGAGCAGCCCCAGCATTTT. The full variable domain, its missing parts supplied by reference TRBV5-1 and TRBJ1-5, is KAGVTQTPRYLIKTRGQQVTLSCSPISGHRSVSWYQQTPGQGLQFLFEYFSETQRNKGNFPGRFSGRQFSNSRSEMNVSTLELGDSALYLCASIHGAGEQPQHFGDGTRLSIL.